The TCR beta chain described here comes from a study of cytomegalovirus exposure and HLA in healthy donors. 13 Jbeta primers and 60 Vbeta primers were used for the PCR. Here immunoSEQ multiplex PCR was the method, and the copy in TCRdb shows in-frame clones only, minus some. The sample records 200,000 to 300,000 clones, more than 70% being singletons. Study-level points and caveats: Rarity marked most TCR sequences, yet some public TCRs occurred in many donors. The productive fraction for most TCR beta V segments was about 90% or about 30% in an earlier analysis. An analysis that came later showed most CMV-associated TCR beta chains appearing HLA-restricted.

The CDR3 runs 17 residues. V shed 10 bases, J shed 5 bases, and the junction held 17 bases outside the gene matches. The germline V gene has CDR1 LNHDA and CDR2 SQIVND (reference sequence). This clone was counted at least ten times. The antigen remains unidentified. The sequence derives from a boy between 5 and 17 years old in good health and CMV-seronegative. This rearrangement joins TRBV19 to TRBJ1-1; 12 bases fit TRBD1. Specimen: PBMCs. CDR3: CATTGQGASDWKTEAFF. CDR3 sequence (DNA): TGTGCCACTACGGGACAGGGGGCTTCGGATTGGAAAACTGAAGCTTTCTTT.